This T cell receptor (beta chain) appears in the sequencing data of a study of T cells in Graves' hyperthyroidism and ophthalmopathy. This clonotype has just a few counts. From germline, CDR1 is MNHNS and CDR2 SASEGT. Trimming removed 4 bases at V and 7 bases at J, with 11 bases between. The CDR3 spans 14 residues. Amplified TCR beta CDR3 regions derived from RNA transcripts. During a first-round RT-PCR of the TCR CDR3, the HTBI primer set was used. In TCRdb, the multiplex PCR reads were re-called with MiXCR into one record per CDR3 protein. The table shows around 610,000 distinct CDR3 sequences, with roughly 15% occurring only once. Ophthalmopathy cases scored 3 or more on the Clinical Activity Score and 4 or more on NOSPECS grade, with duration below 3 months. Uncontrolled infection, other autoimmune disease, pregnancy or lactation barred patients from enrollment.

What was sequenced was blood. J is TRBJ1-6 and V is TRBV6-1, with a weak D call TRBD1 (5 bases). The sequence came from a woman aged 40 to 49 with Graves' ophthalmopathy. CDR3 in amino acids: CASSGDSQNSPLHF. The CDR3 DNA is TGTGCCAGCAGTGGTGACAGTCAGAATTCACCCCTCCACTTT.